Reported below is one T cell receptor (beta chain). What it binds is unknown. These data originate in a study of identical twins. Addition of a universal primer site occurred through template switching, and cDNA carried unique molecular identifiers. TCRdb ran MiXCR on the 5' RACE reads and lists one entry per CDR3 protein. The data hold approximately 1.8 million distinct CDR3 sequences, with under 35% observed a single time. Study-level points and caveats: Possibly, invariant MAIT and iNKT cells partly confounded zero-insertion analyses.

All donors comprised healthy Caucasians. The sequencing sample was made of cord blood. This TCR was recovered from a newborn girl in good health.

CDR3 sequence (DNA): TGTGCCAGCAGTGAAGCGCTAGCAGGCTGGGGGAATACGCAGTATTTT. It codes for CASSEALAGWGNTQYF. V usage is TRBV6-1 and J usage is TRBJ2-3; the D gene could be TRBD1 or TRBD2 (5 bases each). Germline V gene lookup returns CDR1 MNHNS and CDR2 SASEGT. The V gene lost 0 bases and the J gene lost 7 bases, with 17 bases spanning the gap. The CDR3 is made up of 16 amino acids.